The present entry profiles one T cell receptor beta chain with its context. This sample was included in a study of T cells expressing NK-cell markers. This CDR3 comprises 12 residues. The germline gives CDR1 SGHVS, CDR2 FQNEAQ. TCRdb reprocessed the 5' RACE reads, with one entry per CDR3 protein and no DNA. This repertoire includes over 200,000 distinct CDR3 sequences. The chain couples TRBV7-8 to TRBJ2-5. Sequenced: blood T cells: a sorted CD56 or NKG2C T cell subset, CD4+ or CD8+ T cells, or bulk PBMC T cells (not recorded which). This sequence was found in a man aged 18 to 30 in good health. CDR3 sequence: CASSGAQETQYF.